The source of this T cell receptor (beta chain) is a study of T cell changes during pregnancy in multiple sclerosis (dated by TCRdb to between 2018 and 2021). Some background on the complete study: The study looked at changes in the T cell repertoire across pregnancy in women with multiple sclerosis.

For CDR1 and CDR2, the germline V gene (reference sequence) lists LNHNV and YYDKDF. V sheds 2 bases and J sheds 0 bases, leaving 11 bases between their ends. The CDR3, from cysteine to phenylalanine, totals 16 residues. Kept here is only the CDR3 DNA, which spans 48 bases and is read in frame from base 1. A remark on this clone: The clone's antigen remains unknown. Base qualities are not at hand, and no much larger clone is one base apart.

Library creation used the immunoSEQ multiplex PCR assay. TCRdb's version of the immuneACCESS table is confined to in-frame rearrangements and falls short of the full clone set. An unresolved V gene accounts for under half of the shortfall where checked; the remainder is of unknown origin. The table for this sample lists some 10,000 clones; roughly 91% of them were counted only once. In total, the top ten clones hold approximately 5% of the sample. This receptor chain uses TRBV15 and TRBJ2-4, with no D gene named confidently. The TCR comes from a female donor in good health, enrolled as a control in a pregnancy study. This sample comprised CD8+ T cells from peripheral blood mononuclear cells, obtained in the first trimester of pregnancy. The DNA sequence is as follows: TGTGCCACCAGCAGAAGTAGCCTAGGAGCCAAAAACATTCAGTACTTC. It codes for CATSRSSLGAKNIQYF.